This passage covers 11 T cell receptor beta chains from one sample sequenced in a study of tumor-infiltrating lymphocytes in primary liver carcinoma. Making TCR beta cDNA involved approximately 530 ng total RNA and a constant-region primer. Employing slightly modified ARM-PCR, three nested multiplex PCR rounds were run, and these gave rise to the TCR beta libraries. Both of the initial two PCR rounds ran for approximately 11 cycles and employed TRBV1-TRBV30 forward primers alongside a C-beta reverse primer. TCRdb re-called the multiplex PCR reads with MiXCR, one entry per CDR3 protein. The table includes about 120,000 distinct CDR3 sequences, around 62% detected once. It was from about 20-30 mg of unsorted bulk tissue that RNA and DNA were co-extracted. Sequenced sample: liver tumor tissue from sampling region 1. Regarding subset: tumor region T1, superior pole. The receptor set was obtained from a woman aged 60-70 years with primary liver carcinoma and hepatitis B virus infection.

Worth noting for this clonotype: Its ends do not fully match the called genes, so a read error is possible. The chain couples TRBV5-5 to TRBJ2-7, with 11 bases fitting TRBD2. This CDR3 is 14 amino acids long. Germline V gives CDR1 SGHKS, CDR2 YYEKEE (reference sequence). The CDR3 here is CTSGGTSGSYEQYF. CDR3 coding DNA: TGTACCAGCGGCGGGACTAGCGGTTCCTACGAGCAGTACTTC. The whole variable domain, filled in from reference TRBV5-5 and TRBJ2-7, reads DAGVTQSPTHLIKTRGQQVTLRCSPISGHKSVSWYQQVLGQGPQFIFQYYEKEERGRGNFPDRFSARQFPNYSSELNVNALLLGDSALYLCTSGGTSGSYEQYFGPGTRLTVT.

This clonotype is medium-sized in the sample. V gene TRBV11-2 combines with J gene TRBJ2-7; no clear D. V was clipped by 5 bases and J by 2 bases, with 10 bases between them. CDR3 size: 13 residues. Germline V lookup: CDR1 SGHAT, CDR2 FQNNGV. The CDR3 sequence is CASSAAGAYEQYF. CDR3 sequence (DNA): TGTGCCAGCAGCGCCGCTGGGGCCTACGAGCAGTACTTC.

On this clonotype: Possible read error: a much larger clone is one base away. The chain is built from TRBV6-1 and TRBJ1-1; D gene uncertain. Looked up from germline, CDR1 is MNHNS and CDR2 is SASEGT. This CDR3 has 15 amino acids. DNA of the CDR3: TGTGCCTGCAGTGTCTTACAGACCCTTAACACTGAAGCTTTCTTT. It translates to CACSVLQTLNTEAFF.

Of note for this clonotype: An end of the junction differs from the germline gene, which may be a read error. The chain carries TRBV12-3 or TRBV12-4 and TRBJ1-2; tentatively, D is TRBD1 (6 bases). CDR3 length equals 14 residues. In nucleotides, the CDR3 is TGTGCCGCCTCCAACAGGAGTGGGGTCAGGGGCTGCACCTTC. Its protein product is CAASNRSGVRGCTF.

In this sample, this clonotype turned up many times. The chain carries TRBV12-3 or TRBV12-4 and TRBJ2-1; 13 bases are a match to TRBD2. The CDR3 runs to 16 residues. V gave up 6 bases and J gave up 9 bases; unmatched junction bases: 11. The CDR3 region is CASSPTSGRMVGEQFF. CDR3 coding DNA: TGTGCCAGCAGCCCGACTAGCGGGAGGATGGTAGGTGAGCAGTTCTTC.

Comment on this clonotype: The junction differs from germline at one of its ends, possibly a read error. The J gene is TRBJ2-1, the V gene TRBV28, with 7 bases lining up with TRBD2. Germline-derived CDR1 and CDR2 are MDHEN and SYDVKM. The CDR3 is 17 amino acids. CDR3 sequence: CASSSLASGEVAIEQFF. As DNA, the CDR3 is TGTGCCAGCAGTTCTCTCGCGAGCGGGGAGGTGGCCATTGAGCAGTTCTTT.

A few counts support this clonotype. The chain links TRBV28 to TRBJ2-1; D is unresolved. Looked up from germline, CDR1 is MDHEN and CDR2 is SYDVKM. Between the trimmed V and J ends, which lost 2 bases and 8 bases, there was a span of 10 bases. The CDR3 is made up of 13 amino acids. The CDR3 bases are TGTGCCAGCAGTTTACGGGTAATCTATGAGCAGTTCTTC. Its translation: CASSLRVIYEQFF.

As regards this clonotype: Just one base apart from a much larger clone, this may be a read error. The chain couples TRBV29-1 to TRBJ1-3; D unresolved. CDR3 length: 13 amino acids. Germline loops: CDR1 SQVTM, CDR2 ANQGSEA. The CDR3 region is CSVEENRGDTIYF. The DNA for the CDR3 is TGCAGCGTTGAAGAGAACCGTGGAGACACCATATATTTT.

As regards this clonotype: Sequence at one end of the junction differs from germline and may be a read error. The V and J genes are TRBV11-2 and TRBJ2-1; 9 nucleotides match TRBD2. The CDR3 loop spans 16 amino acids. The germline V gene encodes CDR1 SGHAT and CDR2 FQNNGV. CDR3 bases: TGTGCCAGCAGCCCGACTAGCGGCTACTCCTACGATGAACAGTTCTTC. Its translation is CASSPTSGYSYDEQFF.

Concerning this clonotype: With a much larger clone just one base away, this may be a read error. The chain uses TRBV4-1 and TRBJ2-7; D not resolved. Germline assignment: CDR1 MGHRA and CDR2 YSYEKL. The CDR3 has 15 amino acids. In nucleotides, the CDR3 is TGCGGCAGCAGCCAAGAGAGGTGGGCCCCCTACGAGCAGTACTTC. Translated: CGSSQERWAPYEQYF.

This chain uses TRBV5-1 with TRBJ2-7; D is possibly TRBD2 (6 bases). Germline assignment: CDR1 SGHRS and CDR2 YFSETQ. This CDR3 region has 15 residues. V lost 0 bases and J lost 2, with 12 bases in between. The CDR3 loop is CASSLAGGTAYEQYF. The CDR3 region has the DNA TGCGCCAGCAGCTTGGCTGGCGGGACCGCCTACGAGCAGTACTTC.